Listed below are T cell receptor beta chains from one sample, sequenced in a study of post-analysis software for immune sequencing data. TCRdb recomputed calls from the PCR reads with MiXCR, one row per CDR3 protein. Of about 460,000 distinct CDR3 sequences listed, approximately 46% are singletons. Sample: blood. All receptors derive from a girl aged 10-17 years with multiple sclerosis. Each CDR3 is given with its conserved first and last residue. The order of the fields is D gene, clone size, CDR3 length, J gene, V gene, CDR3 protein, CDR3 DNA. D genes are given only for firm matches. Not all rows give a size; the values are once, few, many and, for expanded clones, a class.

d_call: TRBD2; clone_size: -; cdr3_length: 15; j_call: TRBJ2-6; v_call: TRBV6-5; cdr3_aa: CASTSGGVGANVLTF; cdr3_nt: TGTGCCAGCACCTCTGGGGGGGTTGGGGCCAACGTCCTGACTTTC
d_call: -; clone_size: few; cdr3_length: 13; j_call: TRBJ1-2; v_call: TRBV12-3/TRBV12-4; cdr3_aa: CASSLEGVSGYTF; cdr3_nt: TGTGCCAGCAGTTTAGAGGGGGTCTCTGGCTACACCTTC
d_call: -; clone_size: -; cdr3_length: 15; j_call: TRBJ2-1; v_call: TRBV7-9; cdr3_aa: CASTPGRGNYNEQFF; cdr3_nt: TGTGCCAGCACCCCGGGACGGGGTAACTACAATGAGCAGTTCTTC
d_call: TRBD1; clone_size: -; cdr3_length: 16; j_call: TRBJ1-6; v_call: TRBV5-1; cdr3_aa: CASSLEGSRQGSPLHF; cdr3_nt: TGCGCCAGCAGCTTGGAAGGATCTAGACAGGGGTCACCCCTCCACTTT
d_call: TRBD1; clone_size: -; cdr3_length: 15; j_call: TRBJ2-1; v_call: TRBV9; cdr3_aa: CASSPDRGPYNEQFF; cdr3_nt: TGTGCCAGCAGCCCGGACAGGGGTCCCTACAATGAGCAGTTCTTC
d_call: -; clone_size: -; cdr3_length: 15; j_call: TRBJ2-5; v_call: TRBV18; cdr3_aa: CACSSGQYRQETQYF; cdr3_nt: TGTGCCTGCTCATCTGGACAGTACCGACAAGAGACCCAGTACTTC
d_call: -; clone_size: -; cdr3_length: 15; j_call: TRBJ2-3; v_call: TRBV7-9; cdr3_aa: CASSDSVKYTDTRYF; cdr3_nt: TGTGCCAGCAGCGATAGTGTTAAGTATACAGATACGCGGTATTTT
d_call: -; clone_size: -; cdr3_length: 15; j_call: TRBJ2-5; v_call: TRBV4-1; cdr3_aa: CASTATRDRLETQYF; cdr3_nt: TGCGCCAGCACCGCTACTCGGGACCGTTTAGAGACCCAGTACTTC
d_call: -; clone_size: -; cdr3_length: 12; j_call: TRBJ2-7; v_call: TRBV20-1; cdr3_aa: CSGADWVYEQYF; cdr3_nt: TGCAGTGGGGCAGATTGGGTCTACGAGCAGTACTTC
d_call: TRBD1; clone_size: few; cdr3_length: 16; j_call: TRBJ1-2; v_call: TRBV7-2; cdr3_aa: CASSLVGQGIAYGYTF; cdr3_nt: TGTGCCAGCAGCTTAGTTGGACAGGGGATAGCCTATGGCTACACCTTC
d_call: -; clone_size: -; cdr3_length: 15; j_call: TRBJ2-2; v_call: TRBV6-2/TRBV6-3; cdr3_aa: CASSYGGRIVGELFF; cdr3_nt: TGTGCCAGCAGTTACGGTGGTAGAATCGTCGGGGAGCTGTTTTTT
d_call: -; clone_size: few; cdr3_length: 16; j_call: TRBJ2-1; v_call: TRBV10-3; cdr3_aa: CAISPEQGFLTNEQFF; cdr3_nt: TGTGCCATCAGTCCCGAACAGGGATTCTTGACCAATGAGCAGTTCTTC
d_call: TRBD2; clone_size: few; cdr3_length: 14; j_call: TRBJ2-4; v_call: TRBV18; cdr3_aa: CASSPGTRGNIQYF; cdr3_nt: TGTGCCAGCTCACCCGGGACTAGAGGAAACATTCAGTACTTC
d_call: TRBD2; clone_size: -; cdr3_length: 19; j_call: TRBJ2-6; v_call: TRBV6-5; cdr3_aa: CASSYSWLAGASGANVLTF; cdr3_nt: TGTGCCAGCAGTTACTCGTGGCTAGCGGGAGCGTCTGGGGCCAACGTCCTGACTTTC
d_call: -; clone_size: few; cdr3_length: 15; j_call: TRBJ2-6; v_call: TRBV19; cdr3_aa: CASSILGSGANVLTF; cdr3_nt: TGTGCCAGTAGTATCCTCGGATCTGGGGCCAACGTCCTGACTTTC
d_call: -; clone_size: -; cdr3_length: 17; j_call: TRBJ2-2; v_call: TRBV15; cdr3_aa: CATSRDRGRANTGELFF; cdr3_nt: TGTGCCACCAGCAGAGACAGGGGAAGAGCGAACACCGGGGAGCTGTTTTTT
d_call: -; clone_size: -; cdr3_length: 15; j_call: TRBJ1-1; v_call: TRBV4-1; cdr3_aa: CASSLGLDRIGEAFF; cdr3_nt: TGCGCCAGCAGCCTTGGACTCGACAGGATCGGAGAAGCTTTCTTT
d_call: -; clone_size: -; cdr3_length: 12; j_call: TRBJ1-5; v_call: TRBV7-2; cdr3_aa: CTSSSPGQPQHF; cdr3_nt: TGTACCAGCAGCTCCCCCGGTCAGCCCCAGCATTTT
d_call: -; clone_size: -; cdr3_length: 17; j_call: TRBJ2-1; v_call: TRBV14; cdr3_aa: CASSPEMLADLYNEQFF; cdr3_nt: TGTGCCAGCAGCCCGGAGATGTTAGCGGATCTCTACAATGAGCAGTTCTTC
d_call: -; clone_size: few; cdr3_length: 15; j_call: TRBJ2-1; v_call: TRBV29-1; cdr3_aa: CSVEDNPGDYNEQFF; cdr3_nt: TGCAGCGTTGAAGATAATCCAGGCGACTACAATGAGCAGTTCTTC
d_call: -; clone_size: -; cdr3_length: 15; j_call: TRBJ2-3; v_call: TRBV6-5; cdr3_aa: CASSSRGGPTDTQYF; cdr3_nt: TGTGCCAGCAGTTCCAGGGGGGGCCCCACAGATACGCAGTATTTT
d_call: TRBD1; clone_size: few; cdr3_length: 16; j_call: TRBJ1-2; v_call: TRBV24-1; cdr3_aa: CATSEEDRGNPYGYTF; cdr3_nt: TGTGCCACCAGTGAAGAGGACAGGGGAAATCCTTATGGCTACACCTTC
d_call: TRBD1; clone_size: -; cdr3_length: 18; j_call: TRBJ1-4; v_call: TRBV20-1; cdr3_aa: CSAGKDRGLLKANEKLFF; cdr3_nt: TGCAGTGCTGGAAAGGACAGGGGGCTTTTGAAAGCTAATGAAAAACTGTTTTTT
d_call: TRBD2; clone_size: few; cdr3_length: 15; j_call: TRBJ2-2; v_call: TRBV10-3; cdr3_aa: CAISGHPAGTGELFF; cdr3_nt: TGTGCCATCAGCGGACATCCAGCGGGAACCGGGGAGCTGTTTTTT
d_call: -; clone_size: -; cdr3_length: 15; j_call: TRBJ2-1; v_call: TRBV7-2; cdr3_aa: CASSLSFGGGNEQFF; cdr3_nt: TGTGCCAGCAGCTTGAGTTTTGGGGGCGGGAATGAGCAGTTCTTC
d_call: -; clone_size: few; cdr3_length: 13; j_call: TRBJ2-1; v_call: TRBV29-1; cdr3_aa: CSVEVASAREQFF; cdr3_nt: TGCAGCGTTGAAGTGGCTAGCGCCCGTGAGCAGTTCTTC
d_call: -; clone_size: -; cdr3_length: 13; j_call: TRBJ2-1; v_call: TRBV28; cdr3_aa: CASSFIFPGGQFF; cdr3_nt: TGTGCCAGCAGTTTTATCTTTCCAGGTGGGCAGTTCTTC
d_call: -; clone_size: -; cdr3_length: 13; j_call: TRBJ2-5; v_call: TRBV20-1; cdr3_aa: CSATRTTRETQYF; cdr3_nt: TGCAGTGCTACCAGGACAACCAGAGAGACCCAGTACTTC
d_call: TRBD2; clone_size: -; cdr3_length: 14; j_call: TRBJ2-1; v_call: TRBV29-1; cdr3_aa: CSAGSGLGVNEQFF; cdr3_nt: TGCAGCGCCGGATCAGGACTAGGCGTTAATGAGCAGTTCTTC
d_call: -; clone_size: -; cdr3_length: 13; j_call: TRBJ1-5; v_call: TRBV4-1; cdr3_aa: CASSQGRDQPQHF; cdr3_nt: TGCGCCAGCAGCCAAGGGCGTGATCAGCCCCAGCATTTT
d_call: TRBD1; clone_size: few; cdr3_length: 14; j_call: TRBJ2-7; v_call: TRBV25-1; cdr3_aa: CASTYGGQGAKQYF; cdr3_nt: TGTGCCAGCACCTACGGGGGACAGGGGGCCAAGCAGTACTTC
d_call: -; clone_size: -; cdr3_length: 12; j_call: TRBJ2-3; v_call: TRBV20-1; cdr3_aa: CSARMSTDTQYF; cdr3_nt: TGCAGTGCTAGGATGAGCACAGATACGCAGTATTTT
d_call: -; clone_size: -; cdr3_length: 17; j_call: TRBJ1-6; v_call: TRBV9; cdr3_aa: CASSAPGAGVYNSPPHF; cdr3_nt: TGTGCCAGCAGCGCCCCCGGGGCAGGAGTTTATAATTCACCCCCCCACTTT
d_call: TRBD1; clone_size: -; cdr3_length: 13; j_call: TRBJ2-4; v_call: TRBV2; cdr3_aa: CASGQGEKNIQYF; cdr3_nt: TGTGCCAGCGGACAGGGGGAAAAAAACATTCAGTACTTC
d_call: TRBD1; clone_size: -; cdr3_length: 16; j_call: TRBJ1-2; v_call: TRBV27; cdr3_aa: CASSLSNSDRAYGYTF; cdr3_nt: TGTGCCAGCAGTTTATCGAATTCTGACAGGGCCTATGGCTACACCTTC
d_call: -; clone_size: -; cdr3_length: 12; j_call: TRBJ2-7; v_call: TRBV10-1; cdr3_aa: CASSETKVAQYF; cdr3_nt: TGCGCCAGCAGTGAGACGAAGGTAGCGCAGTACTTC
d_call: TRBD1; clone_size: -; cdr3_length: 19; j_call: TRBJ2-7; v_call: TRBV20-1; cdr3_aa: CSRRKAKQGADLSAYEQYF; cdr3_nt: TGCAGTCGTAGAAAAGCTAAACAGGGGGCGGACCTTTCGGCTTACGAGCAGTACTTC
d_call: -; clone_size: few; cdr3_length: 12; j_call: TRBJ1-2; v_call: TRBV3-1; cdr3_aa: CASSLGGPGYTF; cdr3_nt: TGTGCCAGCAGCCTAGGGGGGCCTGGCTACACCTTC
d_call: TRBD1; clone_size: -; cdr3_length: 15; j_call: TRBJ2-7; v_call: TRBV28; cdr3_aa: CASITDRATTYEQYF; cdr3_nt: TGTGCCAGCATCACAGACAGGGCCACTACCTACGAGCAGTACTTC
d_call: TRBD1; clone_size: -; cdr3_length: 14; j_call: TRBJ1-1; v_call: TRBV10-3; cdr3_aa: CAISPTGINTEAFF; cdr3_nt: TGTGCCATCAGCCCGACAGGGATCAACACTGAAGCTTTCTTT
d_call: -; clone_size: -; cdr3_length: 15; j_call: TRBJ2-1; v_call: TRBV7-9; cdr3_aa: CASSFRLDYDNEQFF; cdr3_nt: TGTGCCAGCAGCTTTCGTCTAGATTACGACAATGAGCAGTTCTTC
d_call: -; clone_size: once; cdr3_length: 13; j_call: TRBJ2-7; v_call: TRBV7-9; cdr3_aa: CASSLDQIYEQYF; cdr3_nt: TGTGCCAGCAGCTTAGATCAGATCTACGAGCAGTACTTC